Given below is one T cell receptor (beta chain) in context. Methods used by the authors: Amplification of reference gene primers provided the estimated nucleated cell counts. The data were produced by immunoSEQ multiplex PCR, yet TCRdb's version contains in-frame clones alone and is incomplete. The D gene and trimming were derived from the DNA, and the V and J assignments and clone size from that table. The sample records 180,000 or so clones, 70% to 90% being singletons. The CDR3 sequence is 16 residues long. The junction had 8 bases not matched to a gene; V was cut back by 4 bases and J by 5 bases. Germline values: CDR1 MDHEN, CDR2 SYDVKM. The data were taken from a study of blood T cell repertoires in COVID-19. Study details: The United States, Italy and Spain provided the acute and convalescent COVID-19 samples.

The J gene is TRBJ1-6, the V gene TRBV28; 7 nucleotides line up with TRBD1. The material sequenced was peripheral blood. The source of this sequence is a man aged 60-69 years with acute or convalescent COVID-19. CDR3 sequence (DNA): TGTGCCAGCAGTTCCCTTGAGGGACAGCATAATTCACCCCTCCACTTT. Translation gives CASSSLEGQHNSPLHF.